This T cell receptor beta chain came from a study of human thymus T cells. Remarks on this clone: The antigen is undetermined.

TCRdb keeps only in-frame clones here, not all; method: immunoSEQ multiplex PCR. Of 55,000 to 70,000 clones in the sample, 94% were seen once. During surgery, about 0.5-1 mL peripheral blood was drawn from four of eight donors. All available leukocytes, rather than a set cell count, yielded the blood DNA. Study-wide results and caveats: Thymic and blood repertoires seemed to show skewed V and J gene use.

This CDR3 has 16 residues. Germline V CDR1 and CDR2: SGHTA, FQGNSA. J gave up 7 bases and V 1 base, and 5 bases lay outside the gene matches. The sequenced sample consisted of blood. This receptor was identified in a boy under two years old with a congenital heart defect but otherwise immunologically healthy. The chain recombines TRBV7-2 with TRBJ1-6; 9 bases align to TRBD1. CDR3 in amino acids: CASSLVAGTGNSPLHF. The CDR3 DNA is TGTGCCAGCAGCTTAGTGGCCGGGACAGGGAATTCACCCCTCCACTTT.